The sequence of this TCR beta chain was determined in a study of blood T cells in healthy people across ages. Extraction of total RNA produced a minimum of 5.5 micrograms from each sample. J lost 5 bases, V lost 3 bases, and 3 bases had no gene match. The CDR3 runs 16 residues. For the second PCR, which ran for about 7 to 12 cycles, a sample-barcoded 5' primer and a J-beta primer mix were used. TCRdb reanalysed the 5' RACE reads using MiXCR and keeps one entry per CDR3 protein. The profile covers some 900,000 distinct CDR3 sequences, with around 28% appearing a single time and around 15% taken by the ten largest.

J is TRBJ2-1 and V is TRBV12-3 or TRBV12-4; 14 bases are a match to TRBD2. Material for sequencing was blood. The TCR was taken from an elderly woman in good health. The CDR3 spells CASSFRTSGGHNEQFF. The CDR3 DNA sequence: TGTGCCAGCAGTTTCCGGACTAGCGGGGGGCACAATGAGCAGTTCTTC.